This passage covers 15 T cell receptor beta chains from one sample sequenced in a study of blood T cells in healthy people across ages. Then a second PCR, running roughly 6 to 11 cycles, was carried out with a sample-barcoded 5' primer and a J-beta primer mix. TCRdb re-called the 5' RACE reads through MiXCR, storing one row per CDR3 protein. The table records about 1.8 million distinct CDR3 sequences, 49% of them present only once. What was sequenced was blood. Receptors originate from a woman aged 40-49 years in good health.

This clonotype was counted between two and nine times. V usage is TRBV20-1 and J usage is TRBJ2-3; D unresolved. The germline V and J ends were trimmed by 6 bases and 1 base, with 17 bases remaining between them. In germline, CDR1 is DFQATT, CDR2 SNEGSKA (reference sequence). CDR3 length: 15 residues. CDR3 loop: CSAKSAQTGTDTQYF. The DNA of the CDR3 is TGCAGTGCCAAGTCAGCCCAGACGGGCACAGATACGCAGTATTTT.

The chain carries TRBV6-2 or TRBV6-3 and TRBJ2-7; D might be TRBD2 (5 bases). V lost 10 bases and J lost 1, with 14 bases in between. The germline V gene encodes CDR1 MNHEY and CDR2 SVGEGT. The CDR3 sequence is 13 residues long. The CDR3 nucleotides are TGTGCCATCCAACGTCCGGGATCCTACGAGCAGTACTTC. Protein: CAIQRPGSYEQYF.

The chain employs TRBV9 and TRBJ2-5; 10 bases match TRBD1. The germline V gene has CDR1 SGDLS and CDR2 YYNGEE. There are 16 residues in the CDR3. The V and J ends lost 0 bases and 2 bases, in that order; junction bases with no gene match: 4. The CDR3 spells CASSVVGQGSQETQYF. CDR3 DNA sequence: TGTGCCAGCAGCGTAGTGGGACAGGGGTCACAAGAGACCCAGTACTTC. The full variable domain, with the rest looked up from reference TRBV9 and TRBJ2-5, is DSGVTQTPKHLITATGQRVTLRCSPRSGDLSVYWYQQSLDQGLQFLIQYYNGEERAKGNILERFSAQQFPDLHSELNLSSLELGDSALYFCASSVVGQGSQETQYFGPGTRLLVL.

This clonotype occurred a few times. V is TRBV29-1 and J is TRBJ2-1; 10 bases align to TRBD1. The germline gives CDR1 SQVTM, CDR2 ANQGSEA. There are 16 residues in the CDR3. J lost 1 base, V lost 3 bases, and 6 bases had no gene match. CDR3 DNA sequence: TGCAGCGTTGACCCGAGGACAGGGGGGTCCTACAATGAGCAGTTCTTC. This translates into CSVDPRTGGSYNEQFF.

V gene TRBV10-3 combines with J gene TRBJ2-5, with D hard to call. CDR3 length: 18 amino acids. Trimming shortened V by 2 bases and J by 0 bases, and 19 bases separated the two germline ends. Germline V CDR1 and CDR2: ENHRY, SYGVKD. As DNA, the CDR3 is TGTGCCATCAGTGAGCGGACCGCTAAAACACAGTACCAAGAGACCCAGTACTTC. Translation: CAISERTAKTQYQETQYF.

Turning to this clonotype: Given the absence of the conserved phenylalanine or tryptophan at the CDR3 end, a read error is likely. The chain has TRBV11-2 and TRBJ2-7; 8 positions agree with TRBD1. Germline-derived CDR1 and CDR2 are SGHAT and FQNNGV. Unmatched junction bases numbered 5, after V lost 2 bases and J lost 5 bases. The CDR3 covers 14 residues. CDR3 amino acids: CASSLSGQGNEQYS. CDR3 nucleotide sequence: TGTGCCAGCAGCTTATCCGGACAGGGCAACGAGCAGTACTCC.

This clonotype showed up just a few times. The chain recombines TRBV20-1 with TRBJ2-1; D is ambiguous. CDR1 is DFQATT, CDR2 SNEGSKA, per germline (reference sequence). The V gene lost 6 bases and the J gene lost 8 bases, with 29 bases spanning the gap. This CDR3 contains 17 residues. The DNA of the CDR3 is TGCAGTGCACAGCCCCTCGTCCCCCTTTATACGAGCGATGAGCAGTTCTTC. Protein product: CSAQPLVPLYTSDEQFF.

V is TRBV4-3 and J is TRBJ2-3; 12 bases line up with TRBD2. Germline CDR1 reads LGHNA; CDR2 reads YSLEER. The CDR3 has 16 amino acids. The junction had 5 bases not matched to a gene; V was cut back by 3 bases and J by 4 bases. CDR3 sequence: CASSHGLAGRPDTQYF. CDR3 in DNA: TGCGCCAGCAGCCATGGACTAGCGGGGAGACCAGATACGCAGTATTTT.

This chain joins TRBV7-2 and TRBJ2-7; 10 bases fit TRBD2. Germline loops: CDR1 SGHTA, CDR2 FQGNSA. V gave up 3 bases and J gave up 7 bases; unmatched junction bases: 12. This CDR3 is 16 amino acids long. The CDR3 region is CASSFRLSLAGEEQYF. The CDR3 DNA is TGTGCCAGCAGCTTTCGGTTATCGCTAGCGGGGGAGGAGCAGTACTTC.

The rearrangement links TRBV7-2 to TRBJ1-1; 10 bases align to TRBD1. V was clipped by 4 bases and J by 3 bases; unmatched bases: 8. This CDR3 region has 16 residues. Looked up from germline, CDR1 is SGHTA and CDR2 is FQGNSA. The DNA for the CDR3 is TGTGCCAGCAGCTCCTTACCGGGACAGGGGTACACTGAAGCTTTCTTT. As protein: CASSSLPGQGYTEAFF. The full variable domain, in which reference TRBV7-2 and TRBJ1-1 provide the parts outside the CDR3, is GAGVSQSPSNKVTEKGKDVELRCDPISGHTALYWYRQSLGQGLEFLIYFQGNSAPDKSGLPSDRFSAERTGGSVSTLTIQRTQQEDSAVYLCASSSLPGQGYTEAFFGQGTRLTVV.

This clonotype was picked up a small number of times. This chain connects TRBV4-1 to TRBJ1-5; no definite D call. The CDR3 has 14 residues. V was cut by 1 base and J by 0 bases, with 4 bases left in between. Looked up from germline, CDR1 is MGHRA and CDR2 is YSYEKL. The CDR3 DNA reads as TGCGCCAGCAGCCAAGGACCTAGCAATCAGCCCCAGCATTTT. This sequence encodes CASSQGPSNQPQHF.

This clonotype was counted ten times or more. This rearrangement joins TRBV7-2 to TRBJ2-1; no definite D call. The CDR3 has 14 residues. Per the germline V gene, CDR1 is SGHTA and CDR2 is FQGNSA. Between the trimmed V and J ends, which lost 3 bases and 0 bases, there was a span of 6 bases. In nucleotides, the CDR3 is TGTGCCAGCAGCTTGGTGGGCTCCTACAATGAGCAGTTCTTC. It translates to CASSLVGSYNEQFF.

V gene TRBV5-1 combines with J gene TRBJ1-2; 9 bases match TRBD1. Germline assignment: CDR1 SGHRS and CDR2 YFSETQ. The CDR3 contains 14 residues. The trim removed 3 bases at V and 4 bases at J, leaving 4 bases unmatched. CDR3 in DNA: TGCGCCAGCAGCTCGACAGGGGGTGTCTATGGCTACACCTTC. Amino acids: CASSSTGGVYGYTF.

In this sample, this clonotype turned up a few times. This chain links TRBV6-5 with TRBJ1-5; no clear D. CDR1 and CDR2 from the germline V gene are MNHEY and SVGAGI. The CDR3 consists of 13 residues. Trimming left V 6 bases short and J 6 bases short, with 12 bases between. CDR3 sequence reads: CASSPLGVQPQHF. DNA of the CDR3: TGTGCCAGCAGCCCCCTTGGTGTTCAGCCCCAGCATTTT.

The chain recombines TRBV7-2 with TRBJ2-5, with 9 bases identical to TRBD2. This CDR3 is built from 19 residues. Germline lookup yields CDR1 SGHTA and CDR2 FQGNSA. V dropped 5 bases and J dropped 4; count of bases not matched to a gene: 20. The CDR3 sequence: CASSPLSRGLAGKRETQYF. CDR3 DNA sequence: TGTGCCAGCAGCCCATTATCCAGAGGGCTAGCGGGGAAACGAGAGACCCAGTACTTC.